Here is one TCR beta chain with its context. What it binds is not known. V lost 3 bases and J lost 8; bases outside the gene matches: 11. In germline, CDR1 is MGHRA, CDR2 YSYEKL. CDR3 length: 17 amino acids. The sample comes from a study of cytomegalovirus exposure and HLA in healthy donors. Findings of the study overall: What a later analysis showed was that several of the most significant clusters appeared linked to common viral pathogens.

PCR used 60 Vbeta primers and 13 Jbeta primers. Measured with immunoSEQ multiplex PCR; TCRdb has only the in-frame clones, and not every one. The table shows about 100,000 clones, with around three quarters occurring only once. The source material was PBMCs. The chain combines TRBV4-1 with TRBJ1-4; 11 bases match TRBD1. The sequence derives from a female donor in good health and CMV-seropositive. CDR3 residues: CASSHGVRTGGQEKLFF. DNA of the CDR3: TGCGCCAGCAGCCATGGCGTACGGACAGGGGGCCAAGAAAAACTGTTTTTT.